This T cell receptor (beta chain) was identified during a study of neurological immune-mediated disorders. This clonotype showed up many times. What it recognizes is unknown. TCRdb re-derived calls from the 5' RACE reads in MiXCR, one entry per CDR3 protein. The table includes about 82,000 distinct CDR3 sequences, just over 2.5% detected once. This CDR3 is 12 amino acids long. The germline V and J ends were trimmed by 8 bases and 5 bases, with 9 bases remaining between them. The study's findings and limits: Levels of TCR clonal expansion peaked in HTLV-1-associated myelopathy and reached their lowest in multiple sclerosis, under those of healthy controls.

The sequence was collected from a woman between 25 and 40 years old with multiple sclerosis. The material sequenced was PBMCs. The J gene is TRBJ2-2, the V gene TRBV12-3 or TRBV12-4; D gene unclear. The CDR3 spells CASGWGTGELFF. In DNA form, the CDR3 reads TGTGCCAGCGGGTGGGGAACCGGGGAGCTGTTTTTT.